This TCR beta chain was identified in a study of control samples from healthy donors and cancer patients. The V segment lost 7 bases and the J segment 8 bases; nucleotides outside the gene matches: 8. The CDR3 contains 13 residues. Measured with immunoSEQ multiplex PCR; TCRdb has only the in-frame clones, and not every one. The repertoire holds over 120,000 clones, with just under 95% as singletons. V is TRBV12-3 or TRBV12-4 and J is TRBJ1-1; 9 nucleotides match TRBD1. Sequencing was carried out using PBMCs. The clonotype originates from a man aged 55-75 years with colorectal cancer. CDR3 nucleotide sequence: TGTGCCAGCACCCCACAGGGGGCTGGCGAAGCTTTCTTT. Residues: CASTPQGAGEAFF.